These 28 T cell receptor beta chains were all obtained from the same sample, sequenced in a study of blood T cells in healthy people across ages. A second roughly 7 to 11 cycle PCR used barcoded and J-beta primers. TCRdb redid the calling of the 5' RACE reads with MiXCR, one entry per CDR3 protein. The table has roughly 1.6 million distinct CDR3 sequences, 30% to 35% seen once. The sequenced material came from blood. The receptors were sampled from a woman aged 30 to 39 in good health.

The chain couples TRBV7-2 to TRBJ1-2, with TRBD1 identical over 11 bases. Germline V CDR1 and CDR2: SGHTA, FQGNSA. The V gene end was trimmed by 5 bases and the J gene end by 8 bases; junction bases not matched to a gene: 7. The CDR3 loop spans 14 amino acids. In DNA, the CDR3 is TGTGCCAGCAGCCAAGGACAGGGGGCGCAAGGCTACACCTTC. Translated: CASSQGQGAQGYTF.

This clonotype was seen a few times. This could be a read error, since a much larger clone is one nucleotide away. The gene calls are TRBV20-1 and TRBJ2-7; 10 nucleotides match TRBD2. The J call may not be correct, given that the DNA end is closer to TRBJ2-5. CDR1 is DFQATT, CDR2 SNEGSKA, per germline (reference sequence). The length of the CDR3 is 16 residues. The CDR3, as DNA: TGCAGTGCTAGAGGAGCTAGCGGGGGAGCTCAAGAGACCCAGTACTTC. Translated: CSARGASGGAQETQYF.

In this sample, this clonotype turned up a few times. The chain recombines TRBV5-1 with TRBJ2-5, with 8 nucleotides matching TRBD1. The J call may not be correct, given that the DNA end is closer to TRBJ2-7. Germline assignment: CDR1 SGHRS and CDR2 YFSETQ. The CDR3 covers 12 residues. The CDR3 DNA reads as TGCGCCAGCAGCTTCGACAGGGGCGAGCAGTACTTC. Protein product: CASSFDRGEQYF.

The CDR3 sequence is CSVERRFYEQYF. The CDR3, as DNA: TGCAGCGTTGAGCGGAGATTCTACGAGCAGTACTTC. The rearrangement uses TRBV29-1 and TRBJ2-7; D unresolved. The CDR3 has 12 amino acids. Germline assignment: CDR1 SQVTM and CDR2 ANQGSEA. V was cut by 3 bases and J by 3 bases, with 9 bases left in between.

This rearrangement joins TRBV20-1 to TRBJ1-2; 9 bases map to TRBD1. CDR3 length: 14 amino acids. Germline CDR1 DFQATT, CDR2 SNEGSKA (reference sequence). CDR3 residues: CRGGPGQGDYGYTF. DNA for the CDR3: TGCAGGGGGGGACCGGGACAGGGTGACTATGGCTACACCTTC.

The chain joins TRBV7-9 to TRBJ2-3, with 8 bases matching TRBD2. V lost 5 bases, J lost 0 bases, and 7 bases stayed unmatched. This CDR3 has 16 amino acids. Germline lookup yields CDR1 SEHNR and CDR2 FQNEAQ (reference sequence). As DNA, the CDR3 is TGTGCCAGCAGCGCACGATCTAGCGGGAGCACAGATACGCAGTATTTT. As protein: CASSARSSGSTDTQYF. Variable domain in full (rest from reference TRBV7-9 and TRBJ2-3): DTGVSQNPRHKITKRGQNVTFRCDPISEHNRLYWYRQTLGQGPEFLTYFQNEAQLEKSRLLSDRFSAERPKGSFSTLEIQRTEQGDSAMYLCASSARSSGSTDTQYFGPGTRLTVL.

The J gene is TRBJ2-1, the V gene TRBV7-8; 14 bases are a match to TRBD2. The DNA end is more similar to TRBJ2-7, so the J call may be wrong. Germline V CDR1 and CDR2: SGHVS, FQNEAQ. This CDR3 region has 19 residues. In nucleotides, the CDR3 is TGTGCCAGCAGCTGGGGACTAGCGGGGGACCTCTCCTCCTACAATGAGCAGTACTTC. Protein product: CASSWGLAGDLSSYNEQYF.

In its sample, this clonotype was seen a few times. The rearrangement uses TRBV11-2 and TRBJ2-1; TRBD1 aligns across 8 bases. In germline, CDR1 is SGHAT, CDR2 FQNNGV. The CDR3 is 14 residues long. The J segment lost 10 bases and the V segment lost 5 bases, leaving 10 bases of the junction unmatched. The CDR3 DNA reads as TGTGCCAGCAGCCAGATCAGACAGGGGATCGAGCAGTTCTTC. It translates to CASSQIRQGIEQFF.

This rearrangement joins TRBV5-1 to TRBJ2-3, with 7 bases matching TRBD2. Germline values: CDR1 SGHRS, CDR2 YFSETQ. The CDR3 sequence is 13 residues long. The ends lost 6 bases at V and 4 bases at J; junction bases unmatched: 5. CDR3 bases: TGCGCCAGCACAGCGGGGCAACCAGATACGCAGTATTTT. Its translation is CASTAGQPDTQYF. Combining the CDR3 with reference TRBV5-1 and TRBJ2-3 gives the whole variable domain KAGVTQTPRYLIKTRGQQVTLSCSPISGHRSVSWYQQTPGQGLQFLFEYFSETQRNKGNFPGRFSGRQFSNSRSEMNVSTLELGDSALYLCASTAGQPDTQYFGPGTRLTVL.

Only a few counts were recorded for this clonotype. This sequence joins TRBV18 and TRBJ2-7, with D possibly called TRBD1 or TRBD2 (5 bases each). Trimming pared 4 bases from V and 5 bases from J, leaving 12 bases between. Germline V gene data show CDR1 as KGHSH and CDR2 as LQKENI. This CDR3 comprises 13 residues. CDR3 protein: CASSRGRDHEQYF. The CDR3 DNA is TGTGCCAGCTCACGCGGAAGGGACCACGAGCAGTACTTC.

This clonotype came up many times. One junction end disagrees with the germline gene, perhaps due to a read error. The gene calls are TRBV5-1 and TRBJ1-2; D call uncertain. The CDR3 runs 12 residues. Germline CDR1 and CDR2: SGHRS and YFSETQ. CDR3 in DNA: TGTGCCAGCAGCTCCGGGCTCTATGGCTACACCTTC. Protein product: CASSSGLYGYTF.

The chain carries TRBV5-8 and TRBJ2-3, with D tentatively TRBD1 or TRBD2 (5 bases each). V was clipped by 2 bases and J by 4 bases, with 17 bases between them. Germline V lookup: CDR1 SGHTS, CDR2 YDEGEE. The CDR3 runs 16 residues. In DNA, the CDR3 is TGTGCCAGCAGCTTCTCCGGGGCTTTAGGTGCAGATACGCAGTATTTT. Amino acid sequence: CASSFSGALGADTQYF.

This clonotype was seen many times. The chain carries TRBV20-1 and TRBJ2-7, with TRBD2 as a possible D gene (5 bases). Germline V CDR1 and CDR2: DFQATT, SNEGSKA (reference sequence). The CDR3 has 10 amino acids. The DNA for the CDR3 is TGCAGCGCATCCGGGAACGAGCAGTACTTC. Its protein product is CSASGNEQYF.

The chain couples TRBV6-1 to TRBJ1-6; D gene unclear. This CDR3 is built from 16 residues. CDR1 and CDR2 from the germline V gene are MNHNS and SASEGT. Trimming shortened V by 1 base and J by 0 bases, and 7 bases separated the two germline ends. CDR3 in DNA: TGTGCCAGCAGTGAAGTTAGACACTCCTATAATTCACCCCTCCACTTT. Amino acid sequence: CASSEVRHSYNSPLHF.

This clonotype appeared a few times. The chain links TRBV11-2 to TRBJ2-3, with 7 bases lining up with TRBD1. The germline CDR1 and CDR2 sequences are SGHAT and FQNNGV. The CDR3 extends over 16 amino acids. V lost 5 bases, J lost 2 bases, and 10 bases stayed unmatched. CDR3 DNA sequence: TGTGCCAGCAGCCCCAGGGGGTATTGGGTCACAGATACGCAGTATTTT. It specifies CASSPRGYWVTDTQYF.

This rearrangement joins TRBV6-1 to TRBJ1-1; 7 nucleotides line up with TRBD1. Losses at the gene ends were 6 bases for V and 8 bases for J; bases not matched to a gene: 15. This CDR3 region has 15 residues. Looked up from germline, CDR1 is MNHNS and CDR2 is SASEGT. The CDR3 DNA sequence: TGTGCCAGCAGGGGGTTGACAGGGATTCGTCAGGAAGCTTTCTTT. This sequence encodes CASRGLTGIRQEAFF.

J is TRBJ1-1 and V is TRBV4-1, with TRBD1 matching over 9 bases. This CDR3 has 15 amino acids. The V and J ends lost 5 bases and 1 base, in that order; junction bases with no gene match: 5. From germline, CDR1 is MGHRA and CDR2 YSYEKL. CDR3 bases: TGCGCCAGCAGCTACCAACAGGGGGCGAACACTGAAGCTTTCTTT. It specifies CASSYQQGANTEAFF.

V gene TRBV15 combines with J gene TRBJ1-5; tentative D call: TRBD1 (6 bases). The germline V and J ends were trimmed by 4 bases and 3 bases, with 19 bases remaining between them. The CDR3 is 17 amino acids. CDR1 is LNHNV, CDR2 YYDKDF, per germline (reference sequence). In nucleotides, the CDR3 is TGTGCCACCAGCATCAGACGAAGGGTGGGGGCCAATCAGCCCCAGCATTTT. Amino acids: CATSIRRRVGANQPQHF.

This chain uses TRBV20-1 with TRBJ2-6; the D gene is possibly TRBD1 (6 bases). The CDR3 runs to 16 residues. The ends were cut back, 3 bases at V and 0 bases at J, with 12 bases in the middle. Germline CDR1 and CDR2: DFQATT and SNEGSKA (reference sequence). CDR3 DNA sequence: TGCAGTGCTAGCCTGAGGGGGATCTCTGGGGCCAACGTCCTGACTTTC. Translating gives CSASLRGISGANVLTF.

This clonotype was detected only a few times. The chain links TRBV30 to TRBJ2-7; TRBD2 matches 8 bases. CDR1 and CDR2 (germline): GTSNPN, SVGIG (reference sequence). V was pared by 5 bases and J by 4 bases, with 10 bases of the junction left unmatched. The CDR3 runs 14 residues. The CDR3 sequence is CAWDQGGGKYEQYF. The CDR3 DNA reads as TGTGCCTGGGACCAGGGCGGGGGGAAGTACGAGCAGTACTTC.

The DNA of the CDR3 is TGTGCCAGCAGTTCTTTACCTTCTTTTGGTGAGCAGTTCTTC. It is translated as CASSSLPSFGEQFF. This chain uses TRBV28 with TRBJ2-1, with D hard to call. CDR3 length equals 14 residues. The ends were cut back, 4 bases at V and 9 bases at J, with 16 bases in the middle. Germline V gene lookup returns CDR1 MDHEN and CDR2 SYDVKM.

This chain joins TRBV5-1 and TRBJ2-5; TRBD1 agrees at 8 bases. Gene TRBJ2-7 matches the end of the DNA better, so the J call may be wrong. The CDR3 runs 15 residues. Per the germline V gene, CDR1 is SGHRS and CDR2 is YFSETQ. This CDR3 is CASSLVTGGFSEQYF. In nucleotides, the CDR3 is TGCGCCAGCAGCTTGGTTACAGGGGGGTTCTCCGAGCAGTACTTC.

The chain recombines TRBV28 with TRBJ2-1, with a weak D call TRBD2 (5 bases). Trimming left V 9 bases short and J 5 bases short, with 17 bases between. This CDR3 has 14 amino acids. The germline gives CDR1 MDHEN, CDR2 SYDVKM. The CDR3: CARCPGRVNNEQFF. The CDR3 nucleotides read TGTGCCAGGTGTCCTGGGCGGGTCAACAATGAGCAGTTCTTC.

The gene calls are TRBV6-6 and TRBJ2-7; 7 positions match TRBD2. The trim removed 6 bases at V and 4 bases at J, leaving 12 bases unmatched. The CDR3 covers 15 residues. Germline CDR1 is MNHNY and CDR2 is SVGAGI (reference sequence). The chain's CDR3 is CASRPGGGPGYEQYF. The CDR3 region has the DNA TGTGCCAGCAGGCCTGGGGGAGGGCCGGGTTACGAGCAGTACTTC.

The chain is built from TRBV9 and TRBJ2-7, with 9 positions matching TRBD2. CDR3 length: 14 amino acids. The germline V gene encodes CDR1 SGDLS and CDR2 YYNGEE. Germline trimming cut 2 bases from V and 5 bases from J; bases unmatched to any gene: 5. CDR3 bases: TGTGCCAGCAGCGTCGCGGGAGGGCTGAACGAGCAGTACTTC. Its protein is CASSVAGGLNEQYF. The full variable domain, in which reference TRBV9 and TRBJ2-7 provide the parts outside the CDR3, is DSGVTQTPKHLITATGQRVTLRCSPRSGDLSVYWYQQSLDQGLQFLIQYYNGEERAKGNILERFSAQQFPDLHSELNLSSLELGDSALYFCASSVAGGLNEQYFGPGTRLTVT.

This chain connects TRBV5-1 to TRBJ2-1; D ambiguous. The CDR3 extends over 14 amino acids. Trimming took off 0 bases at V and 3 bases at J, with 7 bases between the two ends. CDR1 is SGHRS and CDR2 is YFSETQ in the germline V gene. This CDR3 reads CASSLAVVYNEQFF. The CDR3 nucleotides read TGCGCCAGCAGCTTGGCCGTGGTCTACAATGAGCAGTTCTTC.

J is TRBJ2-7 and V is TRBV7-7, with 7 bases identical to TRBD1. This CDR3 region has 14 residues. Trimming at V came to 4 bases and at J to 5 bases, leaving 8 bases not matched to a gene. The germline CDR1 and CDR2 sequences are SSHAT and FNYEAQ (reference sequence). The CDR3 nucleotides are TGTGCCAGCAGCTCCAGTGAGGGGGCAAACGAGCAGTACTTC. This sequence encodes CASSSSEGANEQYF.

J is TRBJ2-5 and V is TRBV20-1, with TRBD2 matching 8 bases. There are 14 residues in the CDR3. V lost 6 bases, J lost 5 bases, and 11 bases stayed unmatched. Germline assignment: CDR1 DFQATT and CDR2 SNEGSKA (reference sequence). The CDR3: CSANGRAWLETQYF. CDR3 DNA sequence: TGCAGTGCGAACGGGAGGGCCTGGCTGGAGACCCAGTACTTC.